The TCR beta chain under discussion was sequenced for a study of T cell responses to AZD1222 COVID-19 vaccine. V lost 6 bases to trimming and J lost 4 bases, with 14 bases between them. Germline assignment: CDR1 SNHLY and CDR2 FYNNEI. The CDR3 is 14 amino acids. Libraries were prepared by immunoSEQ multiplex PCR; TCRdb keeps only in-frame clonotypes and omits some of them. Of some 100,000 clones listed, approximately 90% are singletons. Study conclusions and caveats: Scientists sampled the repertoires only once the peak T cell response had passed. Two AZD1222 administrations were followed by greater Spike-specific TCR breadth and depth. Clonal diversity was possibly underestimated, and white British individuals and females predominated among donors.

Concerning this clone itself: Antigen unknown.

Sequences were derived from peripheral blood, sampled 28 days after the second AZD1222 dose. The chain has TRBV2 and TRBJ2-3, with D perhaps TRBD2 (6 bases). This clonotype originated in an adult who received the AZD1222 COVID-19 vaccine. The CDR3: CASSLTSYADTQYF. In nucleotides, the CDR3 is TGTGCCAGCAGCCTGACTAGTTACGCAGATACGCAGTATTTT.